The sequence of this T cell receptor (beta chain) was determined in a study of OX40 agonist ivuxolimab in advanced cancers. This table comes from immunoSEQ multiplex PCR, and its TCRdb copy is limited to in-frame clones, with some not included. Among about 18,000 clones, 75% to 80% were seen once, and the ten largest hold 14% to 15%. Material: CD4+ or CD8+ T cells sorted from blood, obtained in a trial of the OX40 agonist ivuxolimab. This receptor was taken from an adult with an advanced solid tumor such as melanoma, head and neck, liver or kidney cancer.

CDR3 sequence reads: CAINGAGNEQFF. The CDR3 DNA reads TGTGCCATCAATGGAGCCGGCAATGAGCAGTTCTTC. V and J are TRBV10-3 and TRBJ2-1, with D unclear. Per the germline V gene, CDR1 is ENHRY and CDR2 is SYGVKD. The germline V and J ends were trimmed by 7 bases and 6 bases, with 10 bases remaining between them. The length of the CDR3 is 12 residues.